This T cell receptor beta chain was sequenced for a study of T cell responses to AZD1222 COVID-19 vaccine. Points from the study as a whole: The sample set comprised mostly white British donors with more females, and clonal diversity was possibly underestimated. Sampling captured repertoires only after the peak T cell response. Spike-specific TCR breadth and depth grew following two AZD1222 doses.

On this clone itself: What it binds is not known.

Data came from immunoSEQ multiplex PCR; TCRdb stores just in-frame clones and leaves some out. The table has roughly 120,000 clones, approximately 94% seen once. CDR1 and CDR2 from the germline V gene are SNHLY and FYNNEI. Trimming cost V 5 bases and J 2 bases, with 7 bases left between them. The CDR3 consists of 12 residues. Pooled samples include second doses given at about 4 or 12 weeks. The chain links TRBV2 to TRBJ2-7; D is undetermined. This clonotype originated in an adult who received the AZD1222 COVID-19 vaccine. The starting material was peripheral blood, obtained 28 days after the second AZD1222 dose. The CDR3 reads CASSLIPYEQYF. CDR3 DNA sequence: TGTGCCAGCAGTTTGATCCCCTACGAGCAGTACTTC. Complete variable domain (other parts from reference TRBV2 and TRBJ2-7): EPEVTQTPSHQVTQMGQEVILRCVPISNHLYFYWYRQILGQKVEFLVSFYNNEISEKSEIFDDQFSVERPDGSNFTLKIRSTKLEDSAMYFCASSLIPYEQYFGPGTRLTVT.